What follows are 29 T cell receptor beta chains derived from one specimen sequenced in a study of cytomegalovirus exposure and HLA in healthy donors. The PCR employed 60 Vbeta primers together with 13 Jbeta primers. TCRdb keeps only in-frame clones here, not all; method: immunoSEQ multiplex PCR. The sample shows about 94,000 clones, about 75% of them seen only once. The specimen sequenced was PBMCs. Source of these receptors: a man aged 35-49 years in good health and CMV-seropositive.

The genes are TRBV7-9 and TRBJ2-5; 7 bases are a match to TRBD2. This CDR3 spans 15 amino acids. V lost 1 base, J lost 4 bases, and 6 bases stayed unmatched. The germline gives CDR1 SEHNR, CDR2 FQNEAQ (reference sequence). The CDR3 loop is CASSLGGGNTETQYF. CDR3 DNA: TGTGCCAGCAGCTTAGGGGGGGGGAATACAGAGACCCAGTACTTC. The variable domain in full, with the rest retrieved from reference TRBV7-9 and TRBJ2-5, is DTGVSQNPRHKITKRGQNVTFRCDPISEHNRLYWYRQTLGQGPEFLTYFQNEAQLEKSRLLSDRFSAERPKGSFSTLEIQRTEQGDSAMYLCASSLGGGNTETQYFGPGTRLLVL.

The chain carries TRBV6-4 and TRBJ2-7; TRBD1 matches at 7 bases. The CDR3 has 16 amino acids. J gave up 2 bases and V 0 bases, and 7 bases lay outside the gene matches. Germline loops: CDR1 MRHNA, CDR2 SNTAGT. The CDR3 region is CASSDSPTGNTYEQYF. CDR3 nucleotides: TGTGCCAGCAGTGACTCGCCGACAGGGAATACCTACGAGCAGTACTTC.

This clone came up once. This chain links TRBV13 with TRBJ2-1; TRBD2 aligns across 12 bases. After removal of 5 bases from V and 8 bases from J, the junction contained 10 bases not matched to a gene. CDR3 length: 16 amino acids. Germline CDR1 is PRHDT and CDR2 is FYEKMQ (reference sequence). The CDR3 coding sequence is TGTGCCAGCAGCCCCTCGACTAGCGGGGGCAGAGATGAGCAGTTCTTC. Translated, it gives CASSPSTSGGRDEQFF.

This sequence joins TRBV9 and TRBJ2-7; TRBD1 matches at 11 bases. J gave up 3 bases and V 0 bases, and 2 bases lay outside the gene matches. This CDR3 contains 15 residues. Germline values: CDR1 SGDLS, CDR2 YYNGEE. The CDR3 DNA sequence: TGTGCCAGCAGCGTAGGGACAGGGGGCGGCTACGAGCAGTACTTC. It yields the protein CASSVGTGGGYEQYF.

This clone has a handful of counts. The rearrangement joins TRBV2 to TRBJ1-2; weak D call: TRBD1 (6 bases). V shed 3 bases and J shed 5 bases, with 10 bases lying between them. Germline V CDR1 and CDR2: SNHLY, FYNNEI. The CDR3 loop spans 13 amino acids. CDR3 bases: TGTGCCAGCAGTGAGGGGGCGGAGTATGGCTACACCTTC. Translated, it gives CASSEGAEYGYTF.

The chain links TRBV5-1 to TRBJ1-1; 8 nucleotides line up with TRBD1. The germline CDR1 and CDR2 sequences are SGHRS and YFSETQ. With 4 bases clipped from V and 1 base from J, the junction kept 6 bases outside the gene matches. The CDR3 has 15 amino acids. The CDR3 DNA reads TGCGCCAGCAGCAGACAGGGGAAAGGGAACACTGAAGCTTTCTTT. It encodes CASSRQGKGNTEAFF.

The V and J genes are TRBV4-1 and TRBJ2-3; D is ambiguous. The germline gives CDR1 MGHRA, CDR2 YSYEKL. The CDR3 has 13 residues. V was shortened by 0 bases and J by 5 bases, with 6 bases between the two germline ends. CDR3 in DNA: TGCGCCAGCAGCCAAGATAGAAGAGATACGCAGTATTTT. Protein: CASSQDRRDTQYF.

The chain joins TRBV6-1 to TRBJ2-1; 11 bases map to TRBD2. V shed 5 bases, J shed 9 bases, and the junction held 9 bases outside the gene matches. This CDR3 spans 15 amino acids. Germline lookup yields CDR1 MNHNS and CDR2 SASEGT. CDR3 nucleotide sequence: TGTGCCAGCAGTTCGACGTTACTAGCGGGGGCTGAGCAGTTCTTC. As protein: CASSSTLLAGAEQFF.

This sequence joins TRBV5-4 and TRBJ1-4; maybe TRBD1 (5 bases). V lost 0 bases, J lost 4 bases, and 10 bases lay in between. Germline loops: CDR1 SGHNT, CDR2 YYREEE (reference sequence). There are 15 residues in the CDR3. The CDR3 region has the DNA TGTGCCAGCAGCTTGGGCGGGGGAGGTAATGAAAAACTGTTTTTT. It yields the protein CASSLGGGGNEKLFF.

CDR3 loop: CASSRTSGRTDTQYF. Here the CDR3 DNA reads TGTGCCAGCAGTCGGACTAGCGGGAGAACAGATACGCAGTATTTT. J is TRBJ2-3 and V is TRBV6-5, with 13 nucleotides matching TRBD2. CDR1 MNHEY and CDR2 SVGAGI come from the germline V gene. This CDR3 contains 15 residues. The junction had 2 bases not matched to a gene; V was cut back by 5 bases and J by 3 bases.

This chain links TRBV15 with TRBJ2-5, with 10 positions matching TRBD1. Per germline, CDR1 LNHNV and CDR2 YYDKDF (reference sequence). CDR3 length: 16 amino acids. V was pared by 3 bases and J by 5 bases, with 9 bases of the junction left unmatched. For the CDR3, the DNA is TGTGCCACCAGCAGTGGGACAGGGGAGGATAGGGAGACCCAGTACTTC. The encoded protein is CATSSGTGEDRETQYF.

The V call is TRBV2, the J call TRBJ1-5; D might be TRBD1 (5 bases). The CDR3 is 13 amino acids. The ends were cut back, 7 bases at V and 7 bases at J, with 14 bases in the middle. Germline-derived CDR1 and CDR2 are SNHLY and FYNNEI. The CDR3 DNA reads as TGTGCCAGCATGCAGGGTGAAGGACAGCCCCAGCATTTT. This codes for CASMQGEGQPQHF.

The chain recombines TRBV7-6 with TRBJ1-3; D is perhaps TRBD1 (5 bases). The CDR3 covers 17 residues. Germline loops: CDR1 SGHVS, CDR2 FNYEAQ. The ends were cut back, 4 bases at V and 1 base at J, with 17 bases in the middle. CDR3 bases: TGTGCCAGCAGCTCCGGGCGGGGCTCTCAGTCTGGAAACACCATATATTTT. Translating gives CASSSGRGSQSGNTIYF.

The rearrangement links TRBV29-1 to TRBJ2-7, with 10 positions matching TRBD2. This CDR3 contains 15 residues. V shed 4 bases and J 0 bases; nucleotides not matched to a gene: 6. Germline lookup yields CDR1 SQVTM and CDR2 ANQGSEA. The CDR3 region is CSVGTSGSSSYEQYF. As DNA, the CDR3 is TGCAGCGTTGGGACTAGCGGTTCTAGCTCCTACGAGCAGTACTTC.

The CDR3, as DNA: TGCGCCAGCAGCCAGTCAGAGGGACTAGTCTCGAGCAATGAGCAGTTCTTC. As protein: CASSQSEGLVSSNEQFF. The rearrangement joins TRBV4-3 to TRBJ2-1; 8 bases are shared with TRBD2. J was trimmed by 6 bases and V by 3 bases; bases with no gene match: 13. There are 17 residues in the CDR3. Germline CDR1 and CDR2: LGHNA and YSLEER.

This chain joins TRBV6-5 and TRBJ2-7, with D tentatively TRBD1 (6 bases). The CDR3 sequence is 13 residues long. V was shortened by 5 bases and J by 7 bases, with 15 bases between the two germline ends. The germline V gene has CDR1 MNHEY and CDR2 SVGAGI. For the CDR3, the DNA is TGTGCCAGCAGTGAAAGGACACAGGGTGAGCAGTACTTC. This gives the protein CASSERTQGEQYF.

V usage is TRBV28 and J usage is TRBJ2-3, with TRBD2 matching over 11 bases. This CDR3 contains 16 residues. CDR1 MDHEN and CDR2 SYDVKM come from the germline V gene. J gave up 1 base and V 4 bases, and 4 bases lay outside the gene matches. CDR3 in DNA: TGTGCCAGCAGTTCTCTAGCGGGAGGTGGCACAGATACGCAGTATTTT. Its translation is CASSSLAGGGTDTQYF.

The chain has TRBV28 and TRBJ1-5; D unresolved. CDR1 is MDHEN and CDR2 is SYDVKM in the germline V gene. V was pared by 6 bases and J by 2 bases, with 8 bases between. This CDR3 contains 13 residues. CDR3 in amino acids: CASSPTGNQPQHF. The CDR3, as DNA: TGTGCCAGCAGCCCAACGGGCAATCAGCCCCAGCATTTT.

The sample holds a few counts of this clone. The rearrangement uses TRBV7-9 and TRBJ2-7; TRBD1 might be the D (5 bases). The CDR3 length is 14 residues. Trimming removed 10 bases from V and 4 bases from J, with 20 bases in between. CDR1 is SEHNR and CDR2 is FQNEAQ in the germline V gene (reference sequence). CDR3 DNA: TGTGCCACCGCTAAACTCTTCGACAGTTACGAGCAGTACTTC. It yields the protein CATAKLFDSYEQYF.

Written as DNA, the CDR3 is TGTGCCAGCTCACCTCCGGACTTAGTCACAGATACGCAGTATTTT. Translating it yields CASSPPDLVTDTQYF. The chain is built from TRBV18 and TRBJ2-3, with D possibly being TRBD2 (5 bases). V was pared by 3 bases and J by 2 bases, with 12 bases between. The germline V gene has CDR1 KGHSH and CDR2 LQKENI. The CDR3 loop spans 15 amino acids.

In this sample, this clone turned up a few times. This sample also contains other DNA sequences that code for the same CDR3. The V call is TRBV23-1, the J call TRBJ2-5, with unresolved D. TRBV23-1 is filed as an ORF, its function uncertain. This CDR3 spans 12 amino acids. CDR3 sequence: CVKVGFQETQYF. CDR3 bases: TGCGTCAAAGTGGGCTTTCAAGAGACCCAGTACTTC.

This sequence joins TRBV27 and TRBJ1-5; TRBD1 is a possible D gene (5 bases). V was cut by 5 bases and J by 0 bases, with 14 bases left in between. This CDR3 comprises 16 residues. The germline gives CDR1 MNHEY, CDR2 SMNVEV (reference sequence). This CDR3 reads CASSRRTPYSNQPQHF. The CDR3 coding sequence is TGTGCCAGCAGTCGACGGACACCGTATAGCAATCAGCCCCAGCATTTT.

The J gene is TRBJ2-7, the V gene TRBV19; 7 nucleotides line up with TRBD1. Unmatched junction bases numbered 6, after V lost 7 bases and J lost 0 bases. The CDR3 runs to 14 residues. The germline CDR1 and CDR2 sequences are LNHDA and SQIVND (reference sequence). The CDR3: CASKFTGDSYEQYF. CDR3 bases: TGTGCCAGTAAATTCACAGGGGACTCCTACGAGCAGTACTTC.

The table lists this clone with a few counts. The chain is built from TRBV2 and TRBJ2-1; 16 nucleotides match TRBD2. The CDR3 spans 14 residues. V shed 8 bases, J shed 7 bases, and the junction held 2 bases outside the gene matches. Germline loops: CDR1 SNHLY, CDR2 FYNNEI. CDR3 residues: CASGGLAGGNEQFF. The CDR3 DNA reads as TGTGCCAGCGGGGGACTAGCGGGAGGGAATGAGCAGTTCTTC.

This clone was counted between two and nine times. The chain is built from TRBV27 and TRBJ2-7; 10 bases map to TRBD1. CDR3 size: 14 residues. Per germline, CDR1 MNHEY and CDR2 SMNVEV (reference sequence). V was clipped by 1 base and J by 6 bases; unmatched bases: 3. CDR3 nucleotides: TGTGCCAGCAGTTTATTTGGGACAGGGGTCGAGCAGTACTTC. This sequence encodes CASSLFGTGVEQYF.

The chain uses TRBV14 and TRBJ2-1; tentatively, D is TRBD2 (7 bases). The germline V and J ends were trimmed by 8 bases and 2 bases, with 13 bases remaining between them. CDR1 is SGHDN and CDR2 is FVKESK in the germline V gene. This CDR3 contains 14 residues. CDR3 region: CASGYGGPYNEQFF. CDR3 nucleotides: TGTGCCAGCGGTTACGGGGGGCCCTACAATGAGCAGTTCTTC. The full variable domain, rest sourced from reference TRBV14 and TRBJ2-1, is EAGVTQFPSHSVIEKGQTVTLRCDPISGHDNLYWYRRVMGKEIKFLLHFVKESKQDESGMPNNRFLAERTGGTYSTLKVQPAELEDSGVYFCASGYGGPYNEQFFGPGTRLTVL.

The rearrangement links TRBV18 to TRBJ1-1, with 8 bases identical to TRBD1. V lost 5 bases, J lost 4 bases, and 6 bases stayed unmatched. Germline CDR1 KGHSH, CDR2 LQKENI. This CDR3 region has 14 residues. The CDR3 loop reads CASSVTGGGTEAFF. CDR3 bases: TGTGCCAGCTCAGTAACAGGGGGTGGCACTGAAGCTTTCTTT. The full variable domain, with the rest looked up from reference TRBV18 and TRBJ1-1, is NAGVMQNPRHLVRRRGQEARLRCSPMKGHSHVYWYRQLPEEGLKFMVYLQKENIIDESGMPKERFSAEFPKEGPSILRIQQVVRGDSAAYFCASSVTGGGTEAFFGQGTRLTVV.

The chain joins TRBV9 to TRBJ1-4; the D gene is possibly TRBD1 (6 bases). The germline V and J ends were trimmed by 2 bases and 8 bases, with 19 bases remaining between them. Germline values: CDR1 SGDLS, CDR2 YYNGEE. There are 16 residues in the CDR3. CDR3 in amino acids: CASSVAGGGGLEKLFF. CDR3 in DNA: TGTGCCAGCAGCGTCGCAGGCGGGGGGGGGCTCGAAAAACTGTTTTTT.

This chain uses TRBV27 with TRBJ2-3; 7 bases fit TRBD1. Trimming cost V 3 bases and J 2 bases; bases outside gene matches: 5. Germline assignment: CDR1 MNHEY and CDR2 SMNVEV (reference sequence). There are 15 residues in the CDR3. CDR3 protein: CASSFLGQVTDTQYF. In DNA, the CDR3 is TGTGCCAGCAGTTTCCTAGGACAGGTCACAGATACGCAGTATTTT.